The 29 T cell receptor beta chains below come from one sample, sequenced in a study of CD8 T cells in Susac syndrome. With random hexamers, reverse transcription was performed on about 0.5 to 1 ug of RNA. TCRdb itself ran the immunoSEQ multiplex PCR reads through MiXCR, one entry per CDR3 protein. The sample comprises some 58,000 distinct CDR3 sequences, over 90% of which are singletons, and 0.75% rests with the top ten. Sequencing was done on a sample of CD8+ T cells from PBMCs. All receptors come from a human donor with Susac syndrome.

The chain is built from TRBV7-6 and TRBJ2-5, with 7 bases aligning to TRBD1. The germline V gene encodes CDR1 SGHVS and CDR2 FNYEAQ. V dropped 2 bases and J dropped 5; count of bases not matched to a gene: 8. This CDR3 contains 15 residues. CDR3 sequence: CASSLKTGSVETQYF. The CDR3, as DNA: TGTGCCAGCAGCTTAAAGACAGGGTCTGTTGAGACCCAGTACTTC.

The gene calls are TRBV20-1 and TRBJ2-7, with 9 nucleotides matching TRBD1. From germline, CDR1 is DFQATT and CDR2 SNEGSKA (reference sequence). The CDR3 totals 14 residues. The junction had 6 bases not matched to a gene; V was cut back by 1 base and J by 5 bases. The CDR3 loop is CSARGPGQGNEQYF. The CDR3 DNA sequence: TGCAGTGCTAGAGGCCCGGGACAGGGAAACGAGCAGTACTTC.

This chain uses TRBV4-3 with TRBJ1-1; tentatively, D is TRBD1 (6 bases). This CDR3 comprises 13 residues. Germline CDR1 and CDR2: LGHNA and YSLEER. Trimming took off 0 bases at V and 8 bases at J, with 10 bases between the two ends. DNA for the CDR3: TGCGCCAGCAGCCAAGATCAAGACAGGGAAGCTTTCTTT. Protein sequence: CASSQDQDREAFF.

The CDR3 bases are TGTGCCATCAGTGAGTCGGGTCCAGAAACCACAGATACGCAGTATTTT. Protein: CAISESGPETTDTQYF. The chain couples TRBV10-3 to TRBJ2-3; no definite D call. The ends were cut back, 0 bases at V and 2 bases at J, with 12 bases in the middle. CDR1 ENHRY and CDR2 SYGVKD come from the germline V gene. The CDR3 runs 16 residues.

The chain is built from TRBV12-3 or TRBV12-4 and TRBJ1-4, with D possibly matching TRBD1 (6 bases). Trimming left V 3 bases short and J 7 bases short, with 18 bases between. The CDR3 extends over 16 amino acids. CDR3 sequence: CASSFGQNSGAEKLFF. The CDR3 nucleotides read TGTGCCAGCAGTTTTGGGCAGAACTCAGGGGCTGAAAAACTGTTTTTT.

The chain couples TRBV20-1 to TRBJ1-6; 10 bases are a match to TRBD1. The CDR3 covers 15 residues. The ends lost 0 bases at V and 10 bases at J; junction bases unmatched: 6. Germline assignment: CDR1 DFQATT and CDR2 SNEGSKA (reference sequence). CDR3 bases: TGCAGTGCTAGAGATCCGGGACAGGGGCACTCACCCCTCCACTTT. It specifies CSARDPGQGHSPLHF.

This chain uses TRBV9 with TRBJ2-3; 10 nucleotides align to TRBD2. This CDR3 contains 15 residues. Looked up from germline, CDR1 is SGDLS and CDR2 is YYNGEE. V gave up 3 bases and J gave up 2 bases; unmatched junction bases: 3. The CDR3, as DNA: TGTGCCAGCAGCGGGGGGACTAGCGTCACAGATACGCAGTATTTT. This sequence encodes CASSGGTSVTDTQYF.

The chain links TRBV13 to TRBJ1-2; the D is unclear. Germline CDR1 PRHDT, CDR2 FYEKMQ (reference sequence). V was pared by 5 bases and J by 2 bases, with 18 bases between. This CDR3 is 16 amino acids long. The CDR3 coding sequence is TGTGCCAGCAGCCCTACGAACGGACGGAAGAACTATGGCTACACCTTC. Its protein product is CASSPTNGRKNYGYTF.

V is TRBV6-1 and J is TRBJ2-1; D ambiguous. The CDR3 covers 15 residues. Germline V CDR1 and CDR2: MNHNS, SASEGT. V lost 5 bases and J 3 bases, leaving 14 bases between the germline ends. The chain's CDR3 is CASSPIDGNYNEQFF. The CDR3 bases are TGTGCCAGCAGTCCAATCGACGGAAACTACAATGAGCAGTTCTTC.

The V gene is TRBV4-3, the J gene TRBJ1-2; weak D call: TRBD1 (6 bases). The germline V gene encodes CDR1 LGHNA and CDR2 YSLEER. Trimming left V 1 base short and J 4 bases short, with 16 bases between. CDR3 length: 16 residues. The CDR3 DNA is TGCGCCAGCAGCCAAGGACGGGACACTTGGAGCTATGGCTACACCTTC. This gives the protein CASSQGRDTWSYGYTF.

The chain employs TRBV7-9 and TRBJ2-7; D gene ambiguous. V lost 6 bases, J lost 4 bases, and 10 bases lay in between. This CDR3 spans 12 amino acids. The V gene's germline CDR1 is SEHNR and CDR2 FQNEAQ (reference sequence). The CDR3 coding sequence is TGTGCCAGCAGTCCCGACCCTTACGAGCAGTACTTC. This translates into CASSPDPYEQYF.

CDR3 coding DNA: TGCAGTGCAGAAGGACAGACCTACGAGCAGTACTTC. This codes for CSAEGQTYEQYF. This chain joins TRBV20-1 and TRBJ2-7; TRBD1 might be the D (6 bases). The CDR3 runs to 12 residues. With 6 bases removed from V and 2 bases from J, the gap between germline ends came to 11 bases. CDR1 is DFQATT, CDR2 SNEGSKA, per germline (reference sequence).

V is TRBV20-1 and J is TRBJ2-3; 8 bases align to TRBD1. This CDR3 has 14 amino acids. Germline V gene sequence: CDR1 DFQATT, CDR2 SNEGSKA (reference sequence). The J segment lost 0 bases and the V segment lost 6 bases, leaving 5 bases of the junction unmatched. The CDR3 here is CSAGTGSSTDTQYF. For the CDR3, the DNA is TGCAGTGCCGGGACAGGTTCTAGCACAGATACGCAGTATTTT.

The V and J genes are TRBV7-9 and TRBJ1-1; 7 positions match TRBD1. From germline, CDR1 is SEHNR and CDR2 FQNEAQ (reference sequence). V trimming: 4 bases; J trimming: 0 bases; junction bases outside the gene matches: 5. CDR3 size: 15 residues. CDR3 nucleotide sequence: TGTGCCAGCAGCTCCCGACAGGGAATGAACACTGAAGCTTTCTTT. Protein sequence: CASSSRQGMNTEAFF. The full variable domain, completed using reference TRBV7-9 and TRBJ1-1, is DTGVSQNPRHKITKRGQNVTFRCDPISEHNRLYWYRQTLGQGPEFLTYFQNEAQLEKSRLLSDRFSAERPKGSFSTLEIQRTEQGDSAMYLCASSSRQGMNTEAFFGQGTRLTVV.

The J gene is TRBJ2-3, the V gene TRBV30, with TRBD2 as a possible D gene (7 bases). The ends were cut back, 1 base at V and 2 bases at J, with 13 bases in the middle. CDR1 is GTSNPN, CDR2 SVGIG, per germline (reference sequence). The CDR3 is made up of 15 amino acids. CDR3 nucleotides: TGTGCCTGGAGTGGTGGCGGGGGCTTCACAGATACGCAGTATTTT. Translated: CAWSGGGGFTDTQYF.

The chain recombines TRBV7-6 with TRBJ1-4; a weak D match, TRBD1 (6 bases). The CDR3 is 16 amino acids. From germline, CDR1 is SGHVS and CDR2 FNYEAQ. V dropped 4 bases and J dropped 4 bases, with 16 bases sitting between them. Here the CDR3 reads CASSSPEDSNNEKLFF. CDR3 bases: TGTGCCAGCAGCTCCCCGGAGGACAGCAATAATGAAAAACTGTTTTTT.

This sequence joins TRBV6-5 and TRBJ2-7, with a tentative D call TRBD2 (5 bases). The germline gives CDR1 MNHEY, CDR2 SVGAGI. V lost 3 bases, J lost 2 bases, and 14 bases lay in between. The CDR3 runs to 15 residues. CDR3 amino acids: CASSYGLTLTYEQYF. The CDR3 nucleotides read TGTGCCAGCAGTTATGGACTGACTCTAACCTACGAGCAGTACTTC.

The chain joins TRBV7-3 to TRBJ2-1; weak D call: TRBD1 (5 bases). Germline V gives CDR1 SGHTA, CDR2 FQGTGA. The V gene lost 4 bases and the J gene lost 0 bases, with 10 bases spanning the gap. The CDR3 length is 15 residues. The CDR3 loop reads CASSSQGSSYNEQFF. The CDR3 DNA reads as TGTGCCAGCAGCTCTCAGGGTTCCTCCTACAATGAGCAGTTCTTC.

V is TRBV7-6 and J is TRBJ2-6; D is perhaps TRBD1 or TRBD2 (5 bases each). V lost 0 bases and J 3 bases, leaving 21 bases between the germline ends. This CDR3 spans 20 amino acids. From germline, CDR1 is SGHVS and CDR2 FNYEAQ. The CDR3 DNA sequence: TGTGCCAGCAGCTTAGCGCTAGCCAGGGAAGGAACTCTTGGGGCCAACGTCCTGACTTTC. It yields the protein CASSLALAREGTLGANVLTF.

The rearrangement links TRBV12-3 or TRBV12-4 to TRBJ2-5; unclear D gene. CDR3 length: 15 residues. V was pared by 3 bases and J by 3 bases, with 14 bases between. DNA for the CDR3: TGTGCCAGCAGTTTCTGGCCACAAGACAAAGAGACCCAGTACTTC. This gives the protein CASSFWPQDKETQYF.

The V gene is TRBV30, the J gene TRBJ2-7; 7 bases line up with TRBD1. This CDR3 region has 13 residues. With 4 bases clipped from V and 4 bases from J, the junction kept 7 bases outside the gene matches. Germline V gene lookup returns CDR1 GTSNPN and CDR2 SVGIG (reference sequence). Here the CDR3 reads CAWKRDSRYEQYF. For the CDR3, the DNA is TGTGCCTGGAAAAGGGACAGTAGGTACGAGCAGTACTTC.

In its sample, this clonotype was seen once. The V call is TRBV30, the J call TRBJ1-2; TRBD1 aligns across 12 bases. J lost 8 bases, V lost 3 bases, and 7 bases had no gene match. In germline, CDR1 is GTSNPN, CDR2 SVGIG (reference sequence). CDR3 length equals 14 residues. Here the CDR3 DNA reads TGTGCCTGGAGCCCATCCGGGACAGGGGGCGGCTACACCTTC. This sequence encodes CAWSPSGTGGGYTF.

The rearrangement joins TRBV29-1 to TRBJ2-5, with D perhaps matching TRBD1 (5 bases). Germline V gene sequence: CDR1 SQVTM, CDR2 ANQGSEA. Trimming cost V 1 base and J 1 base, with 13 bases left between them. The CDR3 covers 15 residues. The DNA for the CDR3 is TGCAGCGTTGAAGGACCGGACACTCTCCAAGAGACCCAGTACTTC. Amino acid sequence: CSVEGPDTLQETQYF. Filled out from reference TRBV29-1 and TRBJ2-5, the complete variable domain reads SAVISQKPSRDICQRGTSLTIQCQVDSQVTMMFWYRQQPGQSLTLIATANQGSEATYESGFVIDKFPISRPNLTFSTLTVSNMSPEDSSIYLCSVEGPDTLQETQYFGPGTRLLVL.

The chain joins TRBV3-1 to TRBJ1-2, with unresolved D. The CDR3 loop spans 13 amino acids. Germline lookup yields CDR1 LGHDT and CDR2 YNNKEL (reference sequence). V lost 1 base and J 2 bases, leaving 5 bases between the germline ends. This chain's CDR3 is CASSQGTNYGYTF. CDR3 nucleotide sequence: TGTGCCAGCAGCCAAGGGACGAACTATGGCTACACCTTC.

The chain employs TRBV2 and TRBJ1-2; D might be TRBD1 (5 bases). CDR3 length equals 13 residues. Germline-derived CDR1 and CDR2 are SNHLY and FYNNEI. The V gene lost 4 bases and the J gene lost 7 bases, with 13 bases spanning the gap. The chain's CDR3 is CASSVGAGIGYTF. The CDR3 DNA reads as TGTGCCAGCAGTGTTGGGGCAGGGATTGGCTACACCTTC.

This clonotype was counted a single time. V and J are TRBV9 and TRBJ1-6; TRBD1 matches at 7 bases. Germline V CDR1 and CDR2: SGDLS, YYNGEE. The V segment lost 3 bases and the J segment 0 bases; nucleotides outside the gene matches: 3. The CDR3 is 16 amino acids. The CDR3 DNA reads TGTGCCAGCAGCGAGACAGGGAGCTCCTATAATTCACCCCTCCACTTT. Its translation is CASSETGSSYNSPLHF. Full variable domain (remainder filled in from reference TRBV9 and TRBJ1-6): DSGVTQTPKHLITATGQRVTLRCSPRSGDLSVYWYQQSLDQGLQFLIQYYNGEERAKGNILERFSAQQFPDLHSELNLSSLELGDSALYFCASSETGSSYNSPLHFGNGTRLTVT.

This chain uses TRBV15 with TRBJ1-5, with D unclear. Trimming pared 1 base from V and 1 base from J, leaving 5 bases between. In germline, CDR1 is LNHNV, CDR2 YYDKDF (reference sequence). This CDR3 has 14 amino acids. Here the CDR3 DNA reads TGTGCCACCAGCAGAGCGGGAAGCAATCAGCCCCAGCATTTT. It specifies CATSRAGSNQPQHF. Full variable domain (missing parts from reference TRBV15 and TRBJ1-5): DAMVIQNPRYQVTQFGKPVTLSCSQTLNHNVMYWYQQKSSQAPKLLFHYYDKDFNNEADTPDNFQSRRPNTSFCFLDIRSPGLGDTAMYLCATSRAGSNQPQHFGDGTRLSIL.

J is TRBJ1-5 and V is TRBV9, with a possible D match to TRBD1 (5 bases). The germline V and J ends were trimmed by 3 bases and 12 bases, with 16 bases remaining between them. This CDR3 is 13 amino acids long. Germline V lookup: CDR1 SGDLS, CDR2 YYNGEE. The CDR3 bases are TGTGCCAGCAGCGAATGGGACGGATCAATCCAGCATTTT. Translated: CASSEWDGSIQHF.

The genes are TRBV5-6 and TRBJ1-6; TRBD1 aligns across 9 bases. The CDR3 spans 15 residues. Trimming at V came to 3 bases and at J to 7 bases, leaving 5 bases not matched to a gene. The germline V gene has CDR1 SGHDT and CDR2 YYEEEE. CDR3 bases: TGTGCCAGCAGCTCAGAGGGGACAGGGAATTCACCCCTCCACTTT. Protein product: CASSSEGTGNSPLHF.